This T cell receptor beta chain was captured by sequencing in a study of T cell repertoires in cytomegalovirus infection. Germline V lookup: CDR1 MNHEY, CDR2 SMNVEV (reference sequence). V dropped 5 bases and J dropped 7 bases, with 33 bases sitting between them. The CDR3 consists of 19 residues. TCRdb reprocessed the reads with MiXCR, giving one entry per CDR3 protein. In the table there are roughly 760,000 distinct CDR3 sequences, roughly 36% of which are singletons. The origin of this receptor is a human donor in good health (CMV status not recorded). Some clones in this sample may be carry-over from other donors' samples. The sample consisted of PBMCs. The chain uses TRBV27 and TRBJ2-7; D unresolved. DNA of the CDR3: TGTGCCAGCAGTCGATTACCAATCTCCCGAACGAAACCATCTTGGGAGCAGTACTTC. This gives the protein CASSRLPISRTKPSWEQYF.